A single sample gave rise to the 8 T cell receptor beta chains below, sequenced in a study of T cells in Graves' hyperthyroidism and ophthalmopathy. From RNA transcripts, TCR beta CDR3 regions were amplified. With the HTBI primer set, the TCR CDR3 went through a first round of RT-PCR. MiXCR was run by TCRdb on the multiplex PCR reads, yielding one entry per CDR3 protein. This table holds about 560,000 distinct CDR3 sequences, 16% found once. The sequenced sample was blood. Every receptor here comes from a woman aged 18 to 35 with Graves' hyperthyroidism.

There are many counts of this clonotype. The rearrangement links TRBV7-9 to TRBJ2-3; D tentatively reads TRBD1 or TRBD2 (5 bases each). Germline CDR1 reads SEHNR; CDR2 reads FQNEAQ (reference sequence). The CDR3 is 14 amino acids. V was pared by 5 bases and J by 4 bases, with 13 bases between. The CDR3 region is CASSEGREADTQYF. Here the CDR3 DNA reads TGTGCCAGCAGCGAGGGACGCGAGGCAGATACGCAGTATTTT.

V is TRBV12-3 or TRBV12-4 and J is TRBJ2-2, with 8 positions matching TRBD1. This CDR3 has 16 amino acids. Trimming cost V 6 bases and J 1 base; bases outside gene matches: 7. The CDR3 region is CASRKQGVLNTGELFF. CDR3 nucleotide sequence: TGTGCCAGCAGAAAACAGGGGGTCCTGAACACCGGGGAGCTGTTTTTT.

This clonotype was counted at least ten times. The chain employs TRBV5-1 and TRBJ2-5; D call uncertain. This CDR3 spans 12 amino acids. Per the germline V gene, CDR1 is SGHRS and CDR2 is YFSETQ. V was shortened by 5 bases and J by 5 bases, with 10 bases between the two germline ends. DNA of the CDR3: TGCGCCAGCAGGATGGATATGGAGACCCAGTACTTC. Translating gives CASRMDMETQYF. Variable domain in full (rest from reference TRBV5-1 and TRBJ2-5): KAGVTQTPRYLIKTRGQQVTLSCSPISGHRSVSWYQQTPGQGLQFLFEYFSETQRNKGNFPGRFSGRQFSNSRSEMNVSTLELGDSALYLCASRMDMETQYFGPGTRLLVL.

This clonotype was seen ten or more times. The chain is built from TRBV10-3 and TRBJ2-1; D gene unclear. The CDR3 sequence is 13 residues long. CDR1 ENHRY and CDR2 SYGVKD come from the germline V gene. V lost 0 bases to trimming and J lost 6 bases, with 6 bases between them. The CDR3 is CAISESDSNEQFF. CDR3 nucleotide sequence: TGTGCCATCAGTGAGTCAGATTCCAATGAGCAGTTCTTC.

This clonotype was observed at least ten times. This rearrangement joins TRBV24-1 to TRBJ2-5; TRBD1 matches at 7 bases. Trimming took 7 bases from V and 2 from J; bases not matched to a gene: 6. The CDR3 runs 14 residues. Germline CDR1 KGHDR, CDR2 SFDVKD. The DNA of the CDR3 is TGTGCCACCAGCCTATCGGGACAGCAAGAGACCCAGTACTTC. It codes for CATSLSGQQETQYF.

This chain joins TRBV20-1 and TRBJ1-2; 7 positions match TRBD1. Germline trimming cut 0 bases from V and 4 bases from J; bases unmatched to any gene: 2. Germline V gene data show CDR1 as DFQATT and CDR2 as SNEGSKA (reference sequence). The CDR3 is made up of 13 amino acids. The CDR3 DNA sequence: TGCAGTGCTAGAGATGGGGACAGCTATGGCTACACCTTC. Translation: CSARDGDSYGYTF.

CDR3 DNA sequence: TGTGCCAGCAGCCAAGTGGTCCGGGACAAGCCTGGAAACACCATATATTTT. Protein: CASSQVVRDKPGNTIYF. The V and J genes are TRBV3-1 and TRBJ1-3; the D gene is possibly TRBD1 (6 bases). The CDR3 has 17 amino acids. Per the germline V gene, CDR1 is LGHDT and CDR2 is YNNKEL (reference sequence). Between the trimmed V and J ends, which lost 1 base and 2 bases, there was a span of 15 bases.

This clonotype was detected many times. The chain joins TRBV12-3 or TRBV12-4 to TRBJ2-3; D not resolved. V was trimmed by 6 bases and J by 2 bases, leaving 15 bases between them. CDR3 length: 15 amino acids. CDR3 loop: CASSQPRPNTDTQYF. In DNA, the CDR3 is TGTGCCAGCAGCCAGCCCAGGCCCAACACAGATACGCAGTATTTT.